These T cell receptor beta chains were read from a single sample in a study of T cell changes during pregnancy in multiple sclerosis. Assay: immunoSEQ multiplex PCR; the TCRdb copy retains only in-frame clones and omits some. Counted here are about 75,000 clones, just over 90% occurring once; the ten biggest clones make up about 0.45%. The specimen was CD4+ T cells from peripheral blood mononuclear cells, collected before pregnancy. The receptor source for this set is a female donor with multiple sclerosis, enrolled in a pregnancy study. Both conserved end residues are trimmed from each CDR3. A D gene is named only where the DNA matches it firmly.

J,V,D,CDR3
TRBJ1-2,TRBV29-1,TRBD1,SVRTGGMDGYT
TRBJ1-6,TRBV10-1,-,ASKEWEQEYSPLH
TRBJ2-2,TRBV7-2,TRBD2,ASSLLAGVIGELF
TRBJ2-1,TRBV4-1,-,ASSREREASYEQF
TRBJ2-7,TRBV7-9,-,ASSLITGSTGEQY
TRBJ1-1,TRBV28,TRBD1,ASSPSGDRQNTEAF
TRBJ1-6,TRBV27,TRBD1,ASSLGGQGFGSPLH
TRBJ2-3,TRBV4-1,TRBD1,ASSHAQGARDTQY
-,TRBV5-1,TRBD1,ASSPSRTGAYEQY
TRBJ1-1,TRBV11-2,-,ASSLVRVANTEAF
TRBJ1-2,TRBV19,TRBD1,ASSFPSLAGGPINYGYT